The next 2 T cell receptor beta chains were all read from a single sample in a study of blood T cell repertoires in COVID-19. Sequencing used immunoSEQ multiplex PCR; TCRdb keeps in-frame clones, though not all of them. The data contain approximately 85,000 clones, around four fifths of them singletons. Sequencing was carried out using peripheral blood. The receptor source for this set is a woman in her seventies with active or convalescent COVID-19.

The chain recombines TRBV28 with TRBJ1-3, with no clear D. CDR3 length equals 17 residues. V was pared by 2 bases and J by 2 bases, with 16 bases between. Germline CDR1 MDHEN, CDR2 SYDVKM. CDR3 amino acids: CASSLRGYSSTGNTIYF. Written as DNA, the CDR3 is TGTGCCAGCAGTTTACGGGGATATTCTTCCACTGGAAACACCATATATTTT.

The rearrangement uses TRBV2 and TRBJ1-2; 9 nucleotides line up with TRBD1. The germline V gene encodes CDR1 SNHLY and CDR2 FYNNEI. The CDR3 has 15 residues. V shed 5 bases and J 8 bases; nucleotides not matched to a gene: 12. The CDR3 protein is CASSRIRDRDPGYTF. CDR3 DNA sequence: TGTGCCAGCAGTCGAATCCGGGACAGGGATCCCGGCTACACCTTC.